A single sample gave rise to the 28 T cell receptor beta chains below, sequenced in a study of cytomegalovirus exposure and HLA in healthy donors. PCR primers comprised 60 Vbeta and 13 Jbeta primers. The protocol was immunoSEQ multiplex PCR, while the TCRdb copy is restricted to in-frame clones and leaves out a portion. Here the sample spans fewer than 55,000 clones, 72% being singletons. Sequencing input: PBMCs. The receptors derive from a woman in her forties or fifties in good health and CMV-seropositive.

The chain employs TRBV9 and TRBJ1-1; TRBD1 might be the D (5 bases). Trimming stripped 1 base from V and 0 bases from J, with 10 bases between. The CDR3 covers 15 residues. Germline CDR1 reads SGDLS; CDR2 reads YYNGEE. The CDR3 is CASSVISGMNTEAFF. CDR3 in DNA: TGTGCCAGCAGCGTAATTTCAGGGATGAACACTGAAGCTTTCTTT.

This chain connects TRBV19 to TRBJ2-7; D is possibly TRBD1 (5 bases). V was shortened by 3 bases and J by 1 base, with 10 bases between the two germline ends. CDR3 length: 14 residues. Germline loops: CDR1 LNHDA, CDR2 SQIVND (reference sequence). CDR3 DNA: TGTGCCAGTAGTATCCAGGGTAGGTCCTACGAGCAGTACTTC. This codes for CASSIQGRSYEQYF.

The V and J genes are TRBV6-5 and TRBJ1-3, with D unclear. Germline V gene data show CDR1 as MNHEY and CDR2 as SVGAGI. The V gene lost 6 bases and the J gene lost 3 bases, with 12 bases spanning the gap. There are 14 residues in the CDR3. The CDR3 here is CASRRSLYGNTIYF. The DNA of the CDR3 is TGTGCCAGCAGGAGATCACTTTATGGAAACACCATATATTTT.

The chain links TRBV11-3 to TRBJ2-7; TRBD2 is a possible D gene (5 bases). V was pared by 1 base and J by 5 bases, with 12 bases between. This CDR3 has 14 amino acids. Germline loops: CDR1 SGHNT, CDR2 YENEEA. CDR3 loop: CASSLGGSVNEQYF. The CDR3, as DNA: TGTGCCAGCAGCTTAGGGGGTAGCGTTAACGAGCAGTACTTC.

This rearrangement joins TRBV19 to TRBJ1-2; TRBD1 is a possible D gene (6 bases). The CDR3 sequence is 14 residues long. CDR1 and CDR2 from the germline V gene are LNHDA and SQIVND (reference sequence). Between the trimmed V and J ends, which lost 7 bases and 8 bases, there was a span of 20 bases. The CDR3 spells CASTRDWGRGGYTF. For the CDR3, the DNA is TGTGCCAGTACCCGGGATTGGGGGCGCGGCGGCTACACCTTC.

This clone was seen a handful of times. The chain joins TRBV4-3 to TRBJ1-1, with 8 bases matching TRBD1. This CDR3 contains 17 residues. V lost 3 bases to trimming and J lost 1 base; unmatched junction nucleotides: 10. The V gene's germline CDR1 is LGHNA and CDR2 YSLEER. CDR3: CASSHYWTGTGNTEAFF. The CDR3 DNA sequence: TGCGCCAGCAGCCACTACTGGACCGGGACAGGGAACACTGAAGCTTTCTTT.

V and J are TRBV18 and TRBJ1-5, with D tentatively TRBD1 (6 bases). Trimming took off 1 base at V and 1 base at J, with 11 bases between the two ends. The CDR3 consists of 16 residues. Per the germline V gene, CDR1 is KGHSH and CDR2 is LQKENI. CDR3 sequence: CASSPQRTESNQPQHF. CDR3 in DNA: TGTGCCAGCTCACCACAAAGGACAGAAAGCAATCAGCCCCAGCATTTT. Based on the CDR3 plus reference TRBV18 and TRBJ1-5, the full variable domain is NAGVMQNPRHLVRRRGQEARLRCSPMKGHSHVYWYRQLPEEGLKFMVYLQKENIIDESGMPKERFSAEFPKEGPSILRIQQVVRGDSAAYFCASSPQRTESNQPQHFGDGTRLSIL.

The chain recombines TRBV18 with TRBJ1-2; TRBD1 is a possible D gene (5 bases). Germline assignment: CDR1 KGHSH and CDR2 LQKENI. The CDR3 totals 14 residues. The ends were cut back, 8 bases at V and 6 bases at J, with 19 bases in the middle. Here the CDR3 reads CASAETGEENGYTF. The CDR3 nucleotides read TGTGCCAGCGCCGAAACAGGTGAAGAAAATGGCTACACCTTC.

This chain uses TRBV11-1 with TRBJ2-5, with 10 bases fitting TRBD1. This CDR3 is 15 amino acids long. CDR1 and CDR2 (germline): SGHAT, FQDESV (reference sequence). V was clipped by 5 bases and J by 3 bases; unmatched bases: 6. DNA for the CDR3: TGTGCCAGCAGCGCCGGACAGGGGGTAAAAGAGACCCAGTACTTC. This gives the protein CASSAGQGVKETQYF.

This sequence joins TRBV6-5 and TRBJ2-5; TRBD1 matches at 7 bases. V dropped 4 bases and J dropped 1; count of bases not matched to a gene: 3. CDR1 MNHEY and CDR2 SVGAGI come from the germline V gene. The CDR3 has 14 amino acids. For the CDR3, the DNA is TGTGCCAGCAGTTCATGGACAGGCCAAGAGACCCAGTACTTC. This gives the protein CASSSWTGQETQYF.

The chain couples TRBV5-4 to TRBJ1-2; TRBD1 agrees at 8 bases. J lost 4 bases, V lost 2 bases, and 10 bases had no gene match. The germline CDR1 and CDR2 sequences are SGHNT and YYREEE (reference sequence). This CDR3 is built from 16 residues. The CDR3 region is CASSFDRGISGYGYTF. The CDR3 region has the DNA TGTGCCAGCAGCTTTGACAGGGGTATATCGGGCTATGGCTACACCTTC.

Remarks on this clone: Sequence at one end of the junction differs from germline and may be a read error. The rearrangement joins TRBV7-7 to TRBJ2-5; 7 nucleotides agree with TRBD2. This CDR3 contains 14 residues. Germline CDR1 SSHAT, CDR2 FNYEAQ (reference sequence). The CDR3 nucleotides read TGTGCTAGCAGCTTCACGGGACTACAAGAGACCCAGTACTTC. Protein sequence: CASSFTGLQETQYF. The complete variable domain, with remaining parts taken from reference TRBV7-7 and TRBJ2-5, reads GAGVSQSPRYKVTKRGQDVTLRCDPISSHATLYWYQQALGQGPEFLTYFNYEAQPDKSGLPSDRFSAERPEGSISTLTIQRTEQRDSAMYRCASSFTGLQETQYFGPGTRLLVL.

The rearrangement joins TRBV7-9 to TRBJ1-2; D unresolved. CDR3 size: 13 residues. The germline gives CDR1 SEHNR, CDR2 FQNEAQ (reference sequence). Trimming took off 3 bases at V and 0 bases at J, with 5 bases between the two ends. The CDR3 region has the DNA TGTGCCAGCAGCTTCGAGTCTAACTATGGCTACACCTTC. This translates into CASSFESNYGYTF. The entire variable domain, with the rest obtained from reference TRBV7-9 and TRBJ1-2, is as follows: DTGVSQNPRHKITKRGQNVTFRCDPISEHNRLYWYRQTLGQGPEFLTYFQNEAQLEKSRLLSDRFSAERPKGSFSTLEIQRTEQGDSAMYLCASSFESNYGYTFGSGTRLTVV.

This clone is a singleton in its sample. At one boundary the junction diverges from the germline segment, which might be a read error. The rearrangement uses TRBV5-8 and TRBJ2-6; tentatively, D is TRBD2 (6 bases). The length of the CDR3 is 15 residues. From germline, CDR1 is SGHTS and CDR2 YDEGEE. Written as DNA, the CDR3 is TGTGCCAGCAGCTCCCAAGGGACTGGGGCCAACGTCTTGACTTTC. The encoded protein is CASSSQGTGANVLTF.

This chain connects TRBV5-6 to TRBJ2-3, with 7 nucleotides matching TRBD2. Germline V gene lookup returns CDR1 SGHDT and CDR2 YYEEEE. The CDR3 contains 17 residues. V trimming: 4 bases; J trimming: 0 bases; junction bases outside the gene matches: 11. Written as DNA, the CDR3 is TGTGCCAGCAGCCCCACTGGGGGGACTACTAGCACAGATACGCAGTATTTT. Translating gives CASSPTGGTTSTDTQYF.

The chain uses TRBV7-9 and TRBJ2-7; 7 nucleotides align to TRBD1. The length of the CDR3 is 14 residues. Germline CDR1 SEHNR, CDR2 FQNEAQ (reference sequence). After removal of 4 bases from V and 0 bases from J, the junction contained 3 bases not matched to a gene. This CDR3 reads CASSSNRGSYEQYF. CDR3 nucleotides: TGTGCCAGCAGCTCCAACAGGGGCTCCTACGAGCAGTACTTC.

The chain recombines TRBV7-8 with TRBJ1-2; 7 bases match TRBD1. The CDR3 has 14 amino acids. Germline CDR1 and CDR2: SGHVS and FQNEAQ. J gave up 7 bases and V 4 bases, and 9 bases lay outside the gene matches. CDR3 protein: CASSSAGQMGGYTF. The CDR3, as DNA: TGTGCCAGCAGCTCAGCGGGACAGATGGGTGGCTACACCTTC.

The CDR3 nucleotides read TGTGCCAGCAGATCAAAGGGGGAGCAGTTCTTC. Protein product: CASRSKGEQFF. V gene TRBV27 combines with J gene TRBJ2-1; D may be TRBD1 (5 bases). There are 11 residues in the CDR3. Trimming stripped 6 bases from V and 10 bases from J, with 10 bases between. Germline V gene sequence: CDR1 MNHEY, CDR2 SMNVEV (reference sequence).

This clone was found once. V usage is TRBV9 and J usage is TRBJ1-3; perhaps TRBD1 as D (5 bases). Germline CDR1 reads SGDLS; CDR2 reads YYNGEE. The CDR3 has 15 residues. The V gene lost 3 bases and the J gene lost 0 bases, with 10 bases spanning the gap. CDR3 in DNA: TGTGCCAGCAGCGCCCAGGGCACCTCTGGAAACACCATATATTTT. It yields the protein CASSAQGTSGNTIYF.

The chain uses TRBV9 and TRBJ2-3; weak D call: TRBD2 (5 bases). Trimming took off 3 bases at V and 10 bases at J, with 18 bases between the two ends. The germline V gene has CDR1 SGDLS and CDR2 YYNGEE. This CDR3 comprises 14 residues. In nucleotides, the CDR3 is TGTGCCAGCAGCGCACGACTAACCAGTTTTGCGCAGTATTTT. It codes for CASSARLTSFAQYF. Drawing the rest from reference TRBV9 and TRBJ2-3, the complete variable domain is DSGVTQTPKHLITATGQRVTLRCSPRSGDLSVYWYQQSLDQGLQFLIQYYNGEERAKGNILERFSAQQFPDLHSELNLSSLELGDSALYFCASSARLTSFAQYFGPGTRLTVL.

The V and J genes are TRBV9 and TRBJ2-7, with 14 bases matching TRBD2. Germline lookup yields CDR1 SGDLS and CDR2 YYNGEE. This CDR3 has 15 residues. The V gene end was trimmed by 4 bases and the J gene end by 4 bases; junction bases not matched to a gene: 4. The CDR3 loop is CASSLTSGGAYEQYF. The DNA for the CDR3 is TGTGCCAGCAGCCTGACTAGCGGGGGGGCATACGAGCAGTACTTC.

The chain carries TRBV15 and TRBJ1-2; 7 bases fit TRBD1. V shed 3 bases, J shed 3 bases, and the junction held 10 bases outside the gene matches. Germline CDR1 reads LNHNV; CDR2 reads YYDKDF (reference sequence). This CDR3 contains 16 residues. The CDR3 loop is CATSRVQGMGYYGYTF. CDR3 sequence (DNA): TGTGCCACCAGCAGGGTACAGGGGATGGGGTACTATGGCTACACCTTC.

This clone occurred once. The chain links TRBV5-1 to TRBJ1-3; unclear D gene. The CDR3 length is 14 residues. CDR1 is SGHRS and CDR2 is YFSETQ in the germline V gene. Trimming shortened V by 4 bases and J by 0 bases, and 8 bases separated the two germline ends. CDR3 loop: CASSPMSSGNTIYF. CDR3 sequence (DNA): TGCGCCAGCAGCCCGATGAGCTCTGGAAACACCATATATTTT.

This clone was observed a handful of times. The V gene is TRBV5-4, the J gene TRBJ2-7; D call uncertain. Per germline, CDR1 SGHNT and CDR2 YYREEE (reference sequence). The germline V and J ends were trimmed by 0 bases and 2 bases, with 6 bases remaining between them. There are 13 residues in the CDR3. CDR3 residues: CASSLGSAYEQYF. In nucleotides, the CDR3 is TGTGCCAGCAGCTTGGGCTCAGCCTACGAGCAGTACTTC.

V usage is TRBV5-4 and J usage is TRBJ1-6, with a tentative D call TRBD1 (6 bases). V lost 0 bases and J lost 7, with 14 bases in between. The germline V gene has CDR1 SGHNT and CDR2 YYREEE (reference sequence). The CDR3 runs to 16 residues. CDR3 protein: CASSLDSGQRNSPLHF. The DNA for the CDR3 is TGTGCCAGCAGCTTGGATAGTGGACAGAGGAATTCACCCCTCCACTTT.

This clone has just one count. The chain joins TRBV9 to TRBJ2-3; possibly TRBD2 for D (5 bases). The CDR3 consists of 18 residues. From germline, CDR1 is SGDLS and CDR2 YYNGEE. V was shortened by 4 bases and J by 5 bases, with 26 bases between the two germline ends. The CDR3 loop is CASSPPGRSGRAKDTQYF. CDR3 nucleotides: TGTGCCAGCAGCCCCCCAGGTAGGAGCGGAAGGGCGAAAGATACGCAGTATTTT. Combining the CDR3 with reference TRBV9 and TRBJ2-3 gives the whole variable domain DSGVTQTPKHLITATGQRVTLRCSPRSGDLSVYWYQQSLDQGLQFLIQYYNGEERAKGNILERFSAQQFPDLHSELNLSSLELGDSALYFCASSPPGRSGRAKDTQYFGPGTRLTVL.

V usage is TRBV27 and J usage is TRBJ1-1; D ambiguous. V was trimmed by 6 bases and J by 6 bases, leaving 14 bases between them. This CDR3 spans 13 amino acids. Germline-derived CDR1 and CDR2 are MNHEY and SMNVEV (reference sequence). CDR3 loop: CASSIIPGSEAFF. CDR3 nucleotides: TGTGCCAGCAGCATTATCCCGGGGTCTGAAGCTTTCTTT.

This clone was recorded once. The chain has TRBV13 and TRBJ2-3, with 7 bases fitting TRBD2. This CDR3 spans 12 amino acids. The ends lost 3 bases at V and 8 bases at J; junction bases unmatched: 2. Germline lookup yields CDR1 PRHDT and CDR2 FYEKMQ (reference sequence). The CDR3 bases are TGTGCCAGCAGCTTTCCGGGAGGTACGCAGTATTTT. Translation gives CASSFPGGTQYF. The entire variable domain, with the rest obtained from reference TRBV13 and TRBJ2-3, is as follows: AAGVIQSPRHLIKEKRETATLKCYPIPRHDTVYWYQQGPGQDPQFLISFYEKMQSDKGSIPDRFSAQQFSDYHSELNMSSLELGDSALYFCASSFPGGTQYFGPGTRLTVL.